Below, 32 T cell receptor beta chains from the same sample are listed, as sequenced in a study of blood T cell repertoires in COVID-19. TCRdb keeps only in-frame clones here, not all; method: immunoSEQ multiplex PCR. The table records around 310,000 clones, approximately 88% of them present only once. Material for sequencing was PBMCs or T cells enriched from blood (not recorded which). The receptors were gathered from a man younger than 45 who had recovered from COVID-19.

V gene TRBV24-1 combines with J gene TRBJ1-5; TRBD1 aligns across 8 bases. The length of the CDR3 is 16 residues. The trim removed 4 bases at V and 8 bases at J, leaving 12 bases unmatched. Germline values: CDR1 KGHDR, CDR2 SFDVKD. The CDR3 loop reads CATSETGTGRNEPQHF. In DNA, the CDR3 is TGTGCCACCAGTGAAACCGGGACAGGCCGGAATGAGCCCCAGCATTTT.

The J gene is TRBJ1-4, the V gene TRBV5-1, with 8 bases aligning to TRBD1. From germline, CDR1 is SGHRS and CDR2 YFSETQ. The length of the CDR3 is 16 residues. The J segment lost 0 bases and the V segment lost 4 bases, leaving 5 bases of the junction unmatched. The DNA for the CDR3 is TGCGCCAGCAGCCGACAGGGGTCCCCAACTAATGAAAAACTGTTTTTT. Translation: CASSRQGSPTNEKLFF. The whole variable domain, filled in from reference TRBV5-1 and TRBJ1-4, reads KAGVTQTPRYLIKTRGQQVTLSCSPISGHRSVSWYQQTPGQGLQFLFEYFSETQRNKGNFPGRFSGRQFSNSRSEMNVSTLELGDSALYLCASSRQGSPTNEKLFFGSGTQLSVL.

The chain carries TRBV4-1 and TRBJ1-4, with a tentative D call TRBD1 (6 bases). Trimming stripped 0 bases from V and 8 bases from J, with 13 bases between. The CDR3 contains 15 residues. The germline gives CDR1 MGHRA, CDR2 YSYEKL. The CDR3 loop reads CASSQDRGAGEKLFF. In nucleotides, the CDR3 is TGCGCCAGCAGCCAAGATCGGGGGGCAGGGGAAAAACTGTTTTTT.

In this sample, this clone turned up a few times. This rearrangement joins TRBV28 to TRBJ1-3; 8 bases are a match to TRBD1. J lost 4 bases, V lost 5 bases, and 4 bases had no gene match. The length of the CDR3 is 14 residues. Germline CDR1 MDHEN, CDR2 SYDVKM. The CDR3 DNA is TGTGCCAGCAGTCTCCAGGGGGCCGGAAACACCATATATTTT. Translated, it gives CASSLQGAGNTIYF.

V gene TRBV7-6 combines with J gene TRBJ1-6; D is ambiguous. V was trimmed by 2 bases and J by 3 bases, leaving 5 bases between them. CDR1 and CDR2 from the germline V gene are SGHVS and FNYEAQ. This CDR3 has 14 amino acids. The CDR3 loop reads CASSLHNYNSPLHF. The CDR3 DNA follows: TGTGCCAGCAGCTTACACAACTATAATTCACCCCTCCACTTT. Full variable domain (remainder filled in from reference TRBV7-6 and TRBJ1-6): GAGVSQSPRYKVTKRGQDVALRCDPISGHVSLYWYRQALGQGPEFLTYFNYEAQQDKSGLPNDRFSAERPEGSISTLTIQRTEQRDSAMYRCASSLHNYNSPLHFGNGTRLTVT.

The chain's CDR3 is CASSQDQLAGAHNEQFF. CDR3 nucleotide sequence: TGCGCCAGCAGCCAAGATCAGCTAGCGGGGGCCCACAATGAGCAGTTCTTC. The V and J genes are TRBV4-1 and TRBJ2-1; 10 bases match TRBD2. Germline CDR1 MGHRA, CDR2 YSYEKL. The CDR3 sequence is 17 residues long. V gave up 0 bases and J gave up 5 bases; unmatched junction bases: 7.

V gene TRBV9 combines with J gene TRBJ1-6; TRBD1 matches at 11 bases. This CDR3 comprises 18 residues. The trim removed 4 bases at V and 7 bases at J, leaving 13 bases unmatched. Germline-derived CDR1 and CDR2 are SGDLS and YYNGEE. DNA for the CDR3: TGTGCCAGCAGCCCAGGGACAGGGGGAAGAGGGAGAAATTCACCCCTCCACTTT. Amino acids: CASSPGTGGRGRNSPLHF.

The chain links TRBV5-6 to TRBJ2-2, with 8 bases matching TRBD1. The V segment lost 0 bases and the J segment 5 bases; nucleotides outside the gene matches: 3. The CDR3 totals 15 residues. In germline, CDR1 is SGHDT, CDR2 YYEEEE. Written as DNA, the CDR3 is TGTGCCAGCAGCTTGGGGGACAGGCTAACCGGGGAGCTGTTTTTT. Encoded protein: CASSLGDRLTGELFF.

J is TRBJ2-5 and V is TRBV7-9, with 8 bases identical to TRBD1. CDR1 is SEHNR, CDR2 FQNEAQ, per germline (reference sequence). V lost 6 bases and J lost 5; bases outside the gene matches: 8. This CDR3 is built from 14 residues. For the CDR3, the DNA is TGTGCCAGCAGTCCCGGACAGGGCCAGGAGACCCAGTACTTC. Residues: CASSPGQGQETQYF. The whole variable domain, remainder taken from reference TRBV7-9 and TRBJ2-5, is DTGVSQNPRHKITKRGQNVTFRCDPISEHNRLYWYRQTLGQGPEFLTYFQNEAQLEKSRLLSDRFSAERPKGSFSTLEIQRTEQGDSAMYLCASSPGQGQETQYFGPGTRLLVL.

By share of the sample, this clone is medium-sized. V gene TRBV15 combines with J gene TRBJ2-1; 12 bases fit TRBD2. The V gene end was trimmed by 2 bases and the J gene end by 8 bases; junction bases not matched to a gene: 4. CDR3 length: 15 amino acids. Germline CDR1 reads LNHNV; CDR2 reads YYDKDF (reference sequence). The CDR3 loop is CATSRLAGGPDEQFF. The DNA of the CDR3 is TGTGCCACCAGCAGACTAGCGGGGGGGCCCGATGAGCAGTTCTTC.

The chain uses TRBV7-8 and TRBJ1-5; D perhaps matches TRBD1 (5 bases). Between the trimmed V and J ends, which lost 4 bases and 2 bases, there was a span of 15 bases. This CDR3 comprises 16 residues. Germline CDR1 SGHVS, CDR2 FQNEAQ. The CDR3 nucleotides read TGTGCCAGCAGCTACCGACGGGGAGGGGGCAATCAGCCCCAGCATTTT. Translating it yields CASSYRRGGGNQPQHF.

The chain links TRBV27 to TRBJ2-3, with D possibly being TRBD1 (6 bases). Germline values: CDR1 MNHEY, CDR2 SMNVEV (reference sequence). V gave up 3 bases and J gave up 0 bases, with 16 bases separating them. The CDR3 is made up of 17 amino acids. Written as DNA, the CDR3 is TGTGCCAGCAGTTTGTTAGGGGGAGCCACTAGCACAGATACGCAGTATTTT. Residues: CASSLLGGATSTDTQYF.

The V and J genes are TRBV7-8 and TRBJ1-4, with 9 bases matching TRBD1. This CDR3 has 14 amino acids. Germline CDR1 SGHVS, CDR2 FQNEAQ. J lost 7 bases, V lost 5 bases, and 5 bases had no gene match. CDR3 DNA sequence: TGTGCCAGCAGCCAGGGACAGGGAGGTGAAAAACTGTTTTTT. The encoded protein is CASSQGQGGEKLFF.

This clone was recorded once. The chain has TRBV21-1 and TRBJ2-7; the DNA was not compared with TRBD1, the D call given in the table. TRBV21-1 constitutes a pseudogene. There are 12 residues in the CDR3. As DNA, the CDR3 is TGTGCCAGTAAGGACAGGGAATACGAGCAGTACTTC. This encodes CASKDREYEQYF.

The gene calls are TRBV29-1 and TRBJ2-2; tentative D call: TRBD1 (6 bases). The CDR3 sequence is 14 residues long. The V gene's germline CDR1 is SQVTM and CDR2 ANQGSEA. V lost 4 bases to trimming and J lost 2 bases, with 11 bases between them. The CDR3 is CSVVRDINTGELFF. Here the CDR3 DNA reads TGCAGCGTTGTCCGGGACATCAACACCGGGGAGCTGTTTTTT.

The J gene is TRBJ1-4, the V gene TRBV18; D might be TRBD1 (5 bases). Trimming removed 3 bases at V and 7 bases at J, with 12 bases between. The CDR3 has 14 amino acids. Germline CDR1 KGHSH, CDR2 LQKENI. In DNA, the CDR3 is TGTGCCAGCTCACCCGGAGGGGTAGGTGAAAAACTGTTTTTT. Protein product: CASSPGGVGEKLFF.

J is TRBJ2-5 and V is TRBV7-7; 11 bases are shared with TRBD1. This CDR3 has 15 residues. Unmatched junction bases numbered 3, after V lost 1 base and J lost 5 bases. The V gene's germline CDR1 is SSHAT and CDR2 FNYEAQ (reference sequence). As DNA, the CDR3 is TGTGCCAGCAGCTTAGGGACAGGGGGCGGGGAGACCCAGTACTTC. This sequence encodes CASSLGTGGGETQYF.

The chain couples TRBV3-1 (or the pseudogene TRBV3-2) to TRBJ1-2; the D gene is possibly TRBD1 (6 bases). CDR1 is LGHDT, CDR2 YNNKEL, per germline (reference sequence). The CDR3 spans 14 residues. V lost 0 bases, J lost 7 bases, and 12 bases lay in between. CDR3 DNA: TGTGCCAGCAGCCAAGATCTAGGGGGTAGTGGCTACACCTTC. Its protein product is CASSQDLGGSGYTF.

This chain joins TRBV19 and TRBJ1-2; D is uncertain. Germline assignment: CDR1 LNHDA and CDR2 SQIVND (reference sequence). The V gene lost 3 bases and the J gene lost 4 bases, with 15 bases spanning the gap. The CDR3 spans 15 residues. CDR3 bases: TGTGCCAGTAGTATCAACCTCAAGATGAGCTATGGCTACACCTTC. Translation: CASSINLKMSYGYTF.

The chain uses TRBV24-1 and TRBJ1-2; D gene unclear. Germline V lookup: CDR1 KGHDR, CDR2 SFDVKD. V was pared by 4 bases and J by 7 bases, with 12 bases between. The CDR3 extends over 13 amino acids. Here the CDR3 DNA reads TGTGCCACCAGTGACCGGAGCGTCCCTGGCTACACCTTC. This encodes CATSDRSVPGYTF.

The V call is TRBV5-4, the J call TRBJ1-6, with 10 bases matching TRBD1. The CDR3 runs to 16 residues. Trimming cost V 4 bases and J 9 bases; bases outside gene matches: 10. Germline CDR1 is SGHNT and CDR2 is YYREEE (reference sequence). The chain's CDR3 is CASSTTGTGALSPLHF. The CDR3 bases are TGTGCCAGCAGCACAACCGGGACAGGGGCCCTTTCACCCCTCCACTTT.

V and J are TRBV7-9 and TRBJ1-1; 10 bases map to TRBD1. The CDR3 spans 15 residues. With 4 bases clipped from V and 4 bases from J, the junction kept 6 bases outside the gene matches. Germline loops: CDR1 SEHNR, CDR2 FQNEAQ (reference sequence). The CDR3 reads CASSSAWTGGTEAFF. The DNA for the CDR3 is TGTGCCAGCAGCTCCGCTTGGACAGGGGGCACTGAAGCTTTCTTT.

This chain connects TRBV6-1 to TRBJ2-3, with 7 positions matching TRBD1. Trimming took 3 bases from V and 1 from J; bases not matched to a gene: 7. This CDR3 is built from 16 residues. Germline V lookup: CDR1 MNHNS, CDR2 SASEGT. CDR3 region: CASSDPRGSGTDTQYF. DNA of the CDR3: TGTGCCAGCAGTGACCCCAGGGGGTCTGGCACAGATACGCAGTATTTT.

The rearrangement joins TRBV7-9 to TRBJ2-3; TRBD2 is a possible D gene (6 bases). Trimming shortened V by 2 bases and J by 2 bases, and 11 bases separated the two germline ends. This CDR3 spans 15 amino acids. Germline V gene lookup returns CDR1 SEHNR and CDR2 FQNEAQ (reference sequence). CDR3 in DNA: TGTGCCAGCAGCTTACGCGGGGAGTTCACAGATACGCAGTATTTT. This gives the protein CASSLRGEFTDTQYF.

As regards this clone: The junction shows a germline mismatch at one end, possibly a read error. The gene calls are TRBV5-8 and TRBJ1-1; 7 bases are a match to TRBD1. Per the germline V gene, CDR1 is SGHTS and CDR2 is YDEGEE. The CDR3 sequence is 12 residues long. The CDR3 DNA follows: TGTGCCAGCAGCTTACAGGGGCCGTTGCTCTCCTTT. It yields the protein CASSLQGPLLSF.

The V and J genes are TRBV30 and TRBJ2-1; the match to TRBD2 covers 7 bases. The CDR3 extends over 15 amino acids. CDR1 GTSNPN and CDR2 SVGIG come from the germline V gene (reference sequence). With V trimmed by 8 bases and J by 0 bases, 10 bases remained unmatched. Written as DNA, the CDR3 is TGTGCCCACCGGTATGGCGGGGGCTCCTACAATGAGCAGTTCTTC. Translating gives CAHRYGGGSYNEQFF.

This clone was seen once. The rearrangement joins TRBV3-1 (or the pseudogene TRBV3-2) to TRBJ1-5, with no clear D. The CDR3 covers 14 residues. The germline V gene has CDR1 LGHDT and CDR2 YNNKEL (reference sequence). Trimming shortened V by 1 base and J by 6 bases, and 10 bases separated the two germline ends. The DNA for the CDR3 is TGTGCCAGCAGCCAAGGGAGGGTACGTCAGCCCCAGCATTTT. Its protein is CASSQGRVRQPQHF.

The rearrangement uses TRBV5-1 and TRBJ2-5; 7 bases agree with TRBD2. This CDR3 region has 15 residues. Germline CDR1 SGHRS, CDR2 YFSETQ. Germline trimming cut 3 bases from V and 5 bases from J; bases unmatched to any gene: 10. CDR3 region: CASSWEGRVGETQYF. In DNA, the CDR3 is TGCGCCAGCAGCTGGGAGGGAAGAGTAGGGGAGACCCAGTACTTC. Full variable domain (missing parts from reference TRBV5-1 and TRBJ2-5): KAGVTQTPRYLIKTRGQQVTLSCSPISGHRSVSWYQQTPGQGLQFLFEYFSETQRNKGNFPGRFSGRQFSNSRSEMNVSTLELGDSALYLCASSWEGRVGETQYFGPGTRLLVL.

The chain uses TRBV27 and TRBJ1-5, with D possibly matching TRBD1 (5 bases). Germline CDR1 MNHEY, CDR2 SMNVEV (reference sequence). Trimming removed 11 bases from V and 4 bases from J, with 18 bases in between. CDR3 size: 14 residues. In DNA form, the CDR3 reads TGTGCCGAGCTGACCCGGGGGGAGAATCAGCCCCAGCATTTT. It specifies CAELTRGENQPQHF.

The sample holds a few counts of this clone. The V gene is TRBV10-1, the J gene TRBJ2-7; 9 bases line up with TRBD1. V gave up 0 bases and J gave up 3 bases; unmatched junction bases: 3. Germline-derived CDR1 and CDR2 are WNHNN and SYGVQD (reference sequence). This CDR3 contains 15 residues. The CDR3, as DNA: TGCGCCAGCAGTGAGTCGAGGGGACAGGGCTACGAGCAGTACTTC. Residues: CASSESRGQGYEQYF.

Written as DNA, the CDR3 is TGCGCCAGCAGCCCGCGGCGGAGGGAGACTGAAGCTTTCTTT. This translates into CASSPRRRETEAFF. The rearrangement links TRBV5-1 to TRBJ1-1; unclear D gene. Trimming pared 4 bases from V and 5 bases from J, leaving 15 bases between. The CDR3 length is 14 residues. The germline gives CDR1 SGHRS, CDR2 YFSETQ.

The CDR3 loop reads CASSASGGGDTQYF. As DNA, the CDR3 is TGTGCCAGCAGTGCTAGCGGGGGGGGAGATACGCAGTATTTT. This chain connects TRBV2 to TRBJ2-3, with TRBD2 matching 12 bases. CDR1 is SNHLY and CDR2 is FYNNEI in the germline V gene. This CDR3 is built from 14 residues. V lost 4 bases, J lost 5 bases, and 1 base stayed unmatched.